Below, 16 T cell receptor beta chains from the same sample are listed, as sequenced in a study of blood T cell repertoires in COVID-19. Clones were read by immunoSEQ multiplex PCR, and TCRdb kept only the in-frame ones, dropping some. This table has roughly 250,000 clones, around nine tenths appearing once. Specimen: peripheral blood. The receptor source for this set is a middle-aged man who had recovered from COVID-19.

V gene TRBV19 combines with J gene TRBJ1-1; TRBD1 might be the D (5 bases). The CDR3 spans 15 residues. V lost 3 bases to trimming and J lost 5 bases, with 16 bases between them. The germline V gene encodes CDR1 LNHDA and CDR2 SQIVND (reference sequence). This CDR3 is CASSIGGARGTEAFF. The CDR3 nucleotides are TGTGCCAGTAGTATCGGAGGGGCGAGGGGAACTGAAGCTTTCTTT.

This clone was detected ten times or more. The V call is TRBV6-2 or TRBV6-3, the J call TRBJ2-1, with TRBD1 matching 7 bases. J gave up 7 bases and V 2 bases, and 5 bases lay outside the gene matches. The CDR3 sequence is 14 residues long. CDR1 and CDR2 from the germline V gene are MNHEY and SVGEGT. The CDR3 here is CASSYRTGLNEQFF. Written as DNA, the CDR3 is TGTGCCAGCAGTTACCGGACAGGTCTGAATGAGCAGTTCTTC.

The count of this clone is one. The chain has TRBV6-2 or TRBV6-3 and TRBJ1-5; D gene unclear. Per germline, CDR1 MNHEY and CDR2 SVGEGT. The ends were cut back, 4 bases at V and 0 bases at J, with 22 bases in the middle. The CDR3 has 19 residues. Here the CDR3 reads CASSFRGGRPLYSNQPQHF. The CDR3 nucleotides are TGTGCCAGCAGTTTTCGAGGAGGGCGCCCCTTATATAGCAATCAGCCCCAGCATTTT.

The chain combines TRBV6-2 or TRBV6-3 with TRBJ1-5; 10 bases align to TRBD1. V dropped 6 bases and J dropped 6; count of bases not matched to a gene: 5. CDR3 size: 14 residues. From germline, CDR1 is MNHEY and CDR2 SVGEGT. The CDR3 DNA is TGTGCCAGCAGCCGACAGGGGGCCGTTCAGCCCCAGCATTTT. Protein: CASSRQGAVQPQHF.

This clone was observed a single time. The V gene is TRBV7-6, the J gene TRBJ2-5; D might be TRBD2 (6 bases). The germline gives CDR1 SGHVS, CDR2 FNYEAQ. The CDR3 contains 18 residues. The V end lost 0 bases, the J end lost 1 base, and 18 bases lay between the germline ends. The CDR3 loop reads CASSLAATRGAGQETQYF. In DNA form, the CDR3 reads TGTGCCAGCAGCTTAGCCGCTACACGAGGAGCGGGCCAAGAGACCCAGTACTTC.

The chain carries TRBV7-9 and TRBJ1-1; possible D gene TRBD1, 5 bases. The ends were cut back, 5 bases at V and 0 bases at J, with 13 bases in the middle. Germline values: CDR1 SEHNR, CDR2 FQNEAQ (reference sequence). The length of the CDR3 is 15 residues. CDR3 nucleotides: TGTGCCAGCAGCCGACAGATTGCCTTGAACACTGAAGCTTTCTTT. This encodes CASSRQIALNTEAFF.

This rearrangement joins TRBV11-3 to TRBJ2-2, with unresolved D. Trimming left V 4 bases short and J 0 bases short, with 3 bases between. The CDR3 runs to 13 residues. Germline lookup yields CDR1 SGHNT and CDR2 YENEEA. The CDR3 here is CASSSANTGELFF. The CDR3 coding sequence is TGTGCCAGCAGCTCGGCGAACACCGGGGAGCTGTTTTTT.

This CDR3 reads CASSPRTGWEAGANVLTF. CDR3 nucleotide sequence: TGTGCCAGCAGCCCGAGGACAGGGTGGGAGGCTGGGGCCAACGTCCTGACTTTC. The J gene is TRBJ2-6, the V gene TRBV7-3; 8 nucleotides align to TRBD1. The CDR3 is made up of 18 amino acids. The junction had 11 bases not matched to a gene; V was cut back by 5 bases and J by 2 bases. Germline V gene sequence: CDR1 SGHTA, CDR2 FQGTGA.

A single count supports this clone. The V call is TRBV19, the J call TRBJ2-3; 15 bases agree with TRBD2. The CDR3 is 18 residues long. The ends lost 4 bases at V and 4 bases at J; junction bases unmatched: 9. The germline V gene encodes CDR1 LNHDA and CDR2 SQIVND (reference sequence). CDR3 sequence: CASSTSGTSGGLADTQYF. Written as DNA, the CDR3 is TGTGCCAGTAGTACATCCGGGACTAGCGGGGGGCTGGCAGATACGCAGTATTTT.

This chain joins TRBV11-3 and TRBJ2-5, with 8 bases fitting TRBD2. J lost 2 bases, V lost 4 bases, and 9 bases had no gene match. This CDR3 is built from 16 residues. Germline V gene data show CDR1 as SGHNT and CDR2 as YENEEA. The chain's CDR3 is CASSSPTRGDQETQYF. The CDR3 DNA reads TGTGCCAGCAGCTCGCCTACGCGGGGGGATCAAGAGACCCAGTACTTC.

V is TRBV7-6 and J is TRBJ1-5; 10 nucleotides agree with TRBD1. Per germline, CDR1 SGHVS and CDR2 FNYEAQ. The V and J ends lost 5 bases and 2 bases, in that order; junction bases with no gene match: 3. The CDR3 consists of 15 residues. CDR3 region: CASSQTGGGNQPQHF. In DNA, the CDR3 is TGTGCCAGCAGCCAGACAGGGGGCGGCAATCAGCCCCAGCATTTT.

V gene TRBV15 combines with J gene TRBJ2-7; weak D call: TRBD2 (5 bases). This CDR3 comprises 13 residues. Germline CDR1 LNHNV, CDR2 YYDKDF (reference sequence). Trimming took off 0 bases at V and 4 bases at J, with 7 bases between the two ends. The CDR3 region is CATSRDRGYEQYF. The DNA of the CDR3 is TGTGCCACCAGCAGAGATAGAGGGTACGAGCAGTACTTC.

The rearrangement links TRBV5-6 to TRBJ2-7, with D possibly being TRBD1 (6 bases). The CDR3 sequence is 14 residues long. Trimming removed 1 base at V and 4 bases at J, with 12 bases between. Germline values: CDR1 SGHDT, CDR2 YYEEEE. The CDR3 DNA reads TGTGCCAGCAGCTTGCAGGGGATGGGATACGAGCAGTACTTC. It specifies CASSLQGMGYEQYF.

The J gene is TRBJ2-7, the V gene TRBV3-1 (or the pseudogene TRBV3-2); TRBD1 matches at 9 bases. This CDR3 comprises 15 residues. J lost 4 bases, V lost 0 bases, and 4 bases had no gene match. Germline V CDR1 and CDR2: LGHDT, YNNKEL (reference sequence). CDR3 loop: CASSQEPQGAYEQYF. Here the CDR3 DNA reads TGTGCCAGCAGCCAAGAGCCACAGGGGGCGTACGAGCAGTACTTC.

The CDR3 nucleotides read TGTGCCAGCATGATGGACAGACAAGAGACCCAGTACTTC. Residues: CASMMDRQETQYF. This chain uses TRBV2 with TRBJ2-5; D may be TRBD1 (6 bases). Germline V gives CDR1 SNHLY, CDR2 FYNNEI. Trimming pared 7 bases from V and 2 bases from J, leaving 11 bases between. CDR3 size: 13 residues.

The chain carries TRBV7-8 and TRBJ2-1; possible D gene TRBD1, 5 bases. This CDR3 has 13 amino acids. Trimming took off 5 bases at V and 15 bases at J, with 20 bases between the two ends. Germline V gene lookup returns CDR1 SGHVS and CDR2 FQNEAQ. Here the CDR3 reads CASSPAIGARGFF. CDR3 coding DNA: TGTGCCAGCAGCCCAGCAATTGGGGCTAGGGGGTTCTTC.